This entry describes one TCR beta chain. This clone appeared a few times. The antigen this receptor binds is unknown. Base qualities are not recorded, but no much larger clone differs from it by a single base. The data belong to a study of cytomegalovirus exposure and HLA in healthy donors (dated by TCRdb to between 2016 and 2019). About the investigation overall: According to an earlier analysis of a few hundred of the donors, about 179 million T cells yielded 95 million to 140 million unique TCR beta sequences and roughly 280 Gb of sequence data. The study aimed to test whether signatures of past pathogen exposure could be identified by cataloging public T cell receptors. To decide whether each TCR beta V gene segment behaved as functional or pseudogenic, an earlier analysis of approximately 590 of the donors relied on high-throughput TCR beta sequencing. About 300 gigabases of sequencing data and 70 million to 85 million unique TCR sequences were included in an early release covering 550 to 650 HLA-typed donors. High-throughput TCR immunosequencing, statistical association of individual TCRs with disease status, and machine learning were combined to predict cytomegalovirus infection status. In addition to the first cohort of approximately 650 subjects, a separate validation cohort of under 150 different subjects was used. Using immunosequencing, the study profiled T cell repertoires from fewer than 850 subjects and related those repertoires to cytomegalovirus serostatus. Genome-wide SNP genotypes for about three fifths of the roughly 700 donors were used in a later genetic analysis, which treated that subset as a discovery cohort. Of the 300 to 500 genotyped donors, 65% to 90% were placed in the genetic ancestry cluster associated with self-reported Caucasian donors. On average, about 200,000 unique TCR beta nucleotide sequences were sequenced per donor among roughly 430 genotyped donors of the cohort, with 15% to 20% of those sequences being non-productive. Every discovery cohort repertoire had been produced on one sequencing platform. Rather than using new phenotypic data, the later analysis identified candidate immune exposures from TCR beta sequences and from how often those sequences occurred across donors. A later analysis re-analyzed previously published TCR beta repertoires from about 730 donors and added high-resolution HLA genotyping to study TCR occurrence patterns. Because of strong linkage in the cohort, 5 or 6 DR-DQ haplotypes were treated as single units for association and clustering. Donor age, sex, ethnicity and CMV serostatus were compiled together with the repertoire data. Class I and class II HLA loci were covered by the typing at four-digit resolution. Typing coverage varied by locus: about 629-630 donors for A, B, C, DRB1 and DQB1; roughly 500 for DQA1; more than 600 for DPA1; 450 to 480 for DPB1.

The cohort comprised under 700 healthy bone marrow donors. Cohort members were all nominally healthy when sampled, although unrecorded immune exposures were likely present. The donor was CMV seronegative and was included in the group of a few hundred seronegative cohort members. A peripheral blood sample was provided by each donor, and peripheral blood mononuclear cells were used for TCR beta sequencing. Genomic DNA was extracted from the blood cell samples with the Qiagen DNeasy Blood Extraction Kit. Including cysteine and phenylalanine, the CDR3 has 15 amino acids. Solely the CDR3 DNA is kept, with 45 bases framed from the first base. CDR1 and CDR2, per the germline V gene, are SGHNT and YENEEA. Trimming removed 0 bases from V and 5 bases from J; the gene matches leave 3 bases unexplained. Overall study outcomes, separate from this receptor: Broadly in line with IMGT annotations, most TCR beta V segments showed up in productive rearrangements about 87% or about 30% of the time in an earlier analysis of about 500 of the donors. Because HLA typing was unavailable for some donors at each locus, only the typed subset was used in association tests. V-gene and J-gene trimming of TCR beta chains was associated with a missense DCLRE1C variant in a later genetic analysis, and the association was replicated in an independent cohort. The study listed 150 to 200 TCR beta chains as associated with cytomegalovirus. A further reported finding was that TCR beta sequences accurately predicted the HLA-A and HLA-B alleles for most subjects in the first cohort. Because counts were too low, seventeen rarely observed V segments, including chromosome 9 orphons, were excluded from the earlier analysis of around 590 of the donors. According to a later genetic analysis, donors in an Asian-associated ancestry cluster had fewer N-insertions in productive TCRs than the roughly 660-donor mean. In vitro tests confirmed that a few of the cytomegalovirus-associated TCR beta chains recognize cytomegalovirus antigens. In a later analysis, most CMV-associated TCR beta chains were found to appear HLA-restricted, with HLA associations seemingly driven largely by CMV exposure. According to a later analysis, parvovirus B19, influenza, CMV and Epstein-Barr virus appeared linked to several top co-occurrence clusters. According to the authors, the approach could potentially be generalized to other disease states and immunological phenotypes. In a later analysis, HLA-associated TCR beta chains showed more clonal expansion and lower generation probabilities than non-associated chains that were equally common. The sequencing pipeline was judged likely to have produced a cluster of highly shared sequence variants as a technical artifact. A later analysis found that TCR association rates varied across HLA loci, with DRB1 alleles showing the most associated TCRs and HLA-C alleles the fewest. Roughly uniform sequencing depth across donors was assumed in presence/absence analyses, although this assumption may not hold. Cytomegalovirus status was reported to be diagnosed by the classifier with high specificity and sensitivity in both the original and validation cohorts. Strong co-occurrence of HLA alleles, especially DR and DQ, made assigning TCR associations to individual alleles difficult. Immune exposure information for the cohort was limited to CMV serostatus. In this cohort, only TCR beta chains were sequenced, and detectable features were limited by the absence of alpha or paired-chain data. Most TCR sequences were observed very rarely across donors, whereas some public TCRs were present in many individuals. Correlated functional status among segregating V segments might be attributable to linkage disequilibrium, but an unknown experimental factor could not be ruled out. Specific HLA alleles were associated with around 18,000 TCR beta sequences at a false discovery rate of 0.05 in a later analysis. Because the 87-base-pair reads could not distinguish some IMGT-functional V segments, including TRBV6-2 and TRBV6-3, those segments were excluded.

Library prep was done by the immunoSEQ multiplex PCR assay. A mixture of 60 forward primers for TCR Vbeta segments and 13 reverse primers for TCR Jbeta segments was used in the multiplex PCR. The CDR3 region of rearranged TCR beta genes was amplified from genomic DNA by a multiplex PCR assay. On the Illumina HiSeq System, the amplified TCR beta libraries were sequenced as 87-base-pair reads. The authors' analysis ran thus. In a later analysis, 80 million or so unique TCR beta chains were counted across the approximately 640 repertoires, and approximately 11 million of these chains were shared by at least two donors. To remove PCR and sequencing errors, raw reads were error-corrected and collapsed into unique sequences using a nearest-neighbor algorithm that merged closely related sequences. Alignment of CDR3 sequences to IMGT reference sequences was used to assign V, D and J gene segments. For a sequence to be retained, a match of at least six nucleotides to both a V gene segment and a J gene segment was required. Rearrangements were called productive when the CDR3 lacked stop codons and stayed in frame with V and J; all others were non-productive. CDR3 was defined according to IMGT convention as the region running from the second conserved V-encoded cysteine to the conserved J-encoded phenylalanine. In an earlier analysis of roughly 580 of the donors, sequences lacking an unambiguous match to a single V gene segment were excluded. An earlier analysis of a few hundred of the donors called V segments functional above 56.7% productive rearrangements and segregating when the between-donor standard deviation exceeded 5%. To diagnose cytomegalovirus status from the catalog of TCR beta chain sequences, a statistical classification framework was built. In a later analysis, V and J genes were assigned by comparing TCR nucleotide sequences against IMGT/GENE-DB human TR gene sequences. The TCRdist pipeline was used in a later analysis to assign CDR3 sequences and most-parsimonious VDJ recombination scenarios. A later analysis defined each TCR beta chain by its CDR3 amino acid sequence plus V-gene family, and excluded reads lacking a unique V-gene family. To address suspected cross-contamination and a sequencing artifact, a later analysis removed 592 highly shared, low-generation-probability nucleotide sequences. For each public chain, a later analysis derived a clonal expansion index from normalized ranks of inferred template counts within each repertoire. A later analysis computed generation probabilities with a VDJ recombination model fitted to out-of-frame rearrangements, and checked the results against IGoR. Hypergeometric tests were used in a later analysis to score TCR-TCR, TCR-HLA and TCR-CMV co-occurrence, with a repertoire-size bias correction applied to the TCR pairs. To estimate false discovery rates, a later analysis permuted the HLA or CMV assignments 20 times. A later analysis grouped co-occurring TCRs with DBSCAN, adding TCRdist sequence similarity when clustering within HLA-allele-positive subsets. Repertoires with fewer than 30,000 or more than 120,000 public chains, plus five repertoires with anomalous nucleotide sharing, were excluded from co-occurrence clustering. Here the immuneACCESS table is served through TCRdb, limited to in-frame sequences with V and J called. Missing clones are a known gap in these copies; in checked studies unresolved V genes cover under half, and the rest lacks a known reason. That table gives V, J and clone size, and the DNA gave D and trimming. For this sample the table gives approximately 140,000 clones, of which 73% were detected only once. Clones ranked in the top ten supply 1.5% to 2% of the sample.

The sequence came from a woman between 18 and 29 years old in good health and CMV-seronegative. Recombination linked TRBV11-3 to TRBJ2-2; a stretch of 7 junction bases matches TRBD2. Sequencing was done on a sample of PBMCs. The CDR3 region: CASSLEAGVTGELFF. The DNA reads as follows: TGTGCCAGCAGCTTAGAGGCGGGAGTGACCGGGGAGCTGTTTTTT.